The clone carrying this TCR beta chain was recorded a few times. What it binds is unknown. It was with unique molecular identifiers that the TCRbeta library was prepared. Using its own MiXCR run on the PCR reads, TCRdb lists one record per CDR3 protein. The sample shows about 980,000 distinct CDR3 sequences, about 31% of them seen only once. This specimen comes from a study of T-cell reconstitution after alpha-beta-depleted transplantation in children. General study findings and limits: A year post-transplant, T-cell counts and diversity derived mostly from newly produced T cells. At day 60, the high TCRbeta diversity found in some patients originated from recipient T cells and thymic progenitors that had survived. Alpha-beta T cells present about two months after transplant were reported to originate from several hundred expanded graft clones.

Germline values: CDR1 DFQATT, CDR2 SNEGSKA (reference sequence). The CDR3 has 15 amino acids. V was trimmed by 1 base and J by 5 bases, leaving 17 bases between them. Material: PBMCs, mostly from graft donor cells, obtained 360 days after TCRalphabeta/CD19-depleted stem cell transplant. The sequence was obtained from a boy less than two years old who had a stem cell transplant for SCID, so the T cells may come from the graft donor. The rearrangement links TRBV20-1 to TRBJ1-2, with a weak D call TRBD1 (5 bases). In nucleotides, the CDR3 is TGCAGTGCTAGAGGAAACTCAGGGTCCCTGTATGGCTACACCTTC. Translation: CSARGNSGSLYGYTF.